This TCR beta chain was profiled in a study of blood T cell repertoires in COVID-19. On the study more broadly: From T cells, B-cell-depleted T cells, or PBMCs came the material, which was cDNA or gDNA.

V trimming: 3 bases; J trimming: 2 bases; junction bases outside the gene matches: 8. This CDR3 spans 16 amino acids. Germline V gives CDR1 SGHVS, CDR2 FNYEAQ. Authors' analysis steps: Estimates of nucleated cell counts were drawn from the amplification of reference gene primers. TCRdb keeps only in-frame clones here, not all; method: immunoSEQ multiplex PCR. V and J calls and clone size come straight from that table; D and trimming were deduced from the DNA. The sample holds 250,000 to 300,000 clones; around 85% are singletons and the top ten take 5% to 6.5%. In its sample, this clone was seen once. Sequencing input: peripheral blood. The TCR was taken from a man aged 50-59 years with active or convalescent COVID-19. This sequence joins TRBV7-6 and TRBJ2-3, with 7 positions matching TRBD1. This CDR3 is CASSLRQGDYTDTQYF. For the CDR3, the DNA is TGTGCCAGCAGCTTGAGACAGGGTGATTACACAGATACGCAGTATTTT.